This T cell receptor (beta chain) was identified in a study of OX40 agonist ivuxolimab in advanced cancers. Study-wide results and limits: What antigens the expanded peripheral T cells recognized was never established.

As regards this clone: Its antigen is undetermined.

The CDR3 extends over 13 amino acids. Trimming at V came to 8 bases and at J to 0 bases, leaving 4 bases not matched to a gene. The V gene's germline CDR1 is MNHEY and CDR2 SMNVEV (reference sequence). Repertoires were generated with immunoSEQ multiplex PCR, while TCRdb's copy carries only in-frame clones and drops some. This table holds about 35,000 clones, around 90% found once. This TCR came from an adult with an advanced solid tumor such as melanoma, head and neck, liver or kidney cancer. The input for sequencing was CD4+ or CD8+ T cells sorted from blood, taken in a trial of the OX40 agonist ivuxolimab. The V gene is TRBV27, the J gene TRBJ2-7, with 7 bases that match TRBD2. The CDR3 sequence is CASWDYHSYEQYF. The CDR3 coding sequence is TGTGCCAGCTGGGACTACCACTCCTACGAGCAGTACTTC.